This T cell receptor beta chain was captured by sequencing in a study of glioma-infiltrating T cells. Study-level findings and limits: Non-neoplastic patients had below-expected tissue-blood divergence, while all gliomas exceeded expectation. Tissue and blood shared very few CDR3 sequences.

Concerning this clonotype: Its antigen is unidentified.

TCR alpha and beta CDR3 regions were amplified from RNA using iRepertoire nested multiplex PCR. From the multiplex PCR reads, TCRdb called clonotypes with MiXCR, one entry per CDR3 protein. This repertoire shows approximately 130,000 distinct CDR3 sequences, about 25% found once; its top ten account for 27%. Trimming removed 1 base at V and 6 bases at J, with 10 bases between. The CDR3 runs to 14 residues. In germline, CDR1 is SGHVS, CDR2 FQNEAQ. The rearrangement joins TRBV7-8 to TRBJ2-1, with D perhaps matching TRBD2 (6 bases). The sample comprised glioma tissue, nonneoplastic brain tissue, or PBMCs (not recorded which). This receptor was taken from a human donor with low-grade glioma or glioblastoma, undergoing nonglioma brain surgery, or in good health (not recorded which). In nucleotides, the CDR3 is TGTGCCAGCAGCTTAGAGGAGGGGCGCAATGAGCAGTTCTTC. This codes for CASSLEEGRNEQFF.